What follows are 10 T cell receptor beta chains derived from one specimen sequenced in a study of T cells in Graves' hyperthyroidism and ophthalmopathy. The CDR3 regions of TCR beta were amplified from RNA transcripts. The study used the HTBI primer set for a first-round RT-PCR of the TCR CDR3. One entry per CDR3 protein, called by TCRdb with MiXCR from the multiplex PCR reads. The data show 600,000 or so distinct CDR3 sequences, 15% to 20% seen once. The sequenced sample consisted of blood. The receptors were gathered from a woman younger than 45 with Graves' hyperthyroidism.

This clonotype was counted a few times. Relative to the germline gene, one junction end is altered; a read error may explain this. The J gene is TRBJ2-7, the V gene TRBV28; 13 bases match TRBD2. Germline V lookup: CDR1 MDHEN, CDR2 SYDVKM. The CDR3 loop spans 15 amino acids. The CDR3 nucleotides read TGTGCCAACAGTCAACTAGCGGGAGGGCCGTACGAGCAGTACTTC. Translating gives CANSQLAGGPYEQYF.

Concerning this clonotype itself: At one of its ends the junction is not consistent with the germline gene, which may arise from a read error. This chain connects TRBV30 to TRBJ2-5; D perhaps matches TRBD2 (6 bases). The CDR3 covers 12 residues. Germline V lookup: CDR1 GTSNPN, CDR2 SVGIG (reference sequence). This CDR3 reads CAWITGEETQYF. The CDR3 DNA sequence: TGTGCGTGGATCACGGGAGAAGAGACCCAGTACTTC.

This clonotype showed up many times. The CDR3 DNA sequence: TGTGCCAGCAGCTTAGCGGGGACTAGCGGGGACAAAAACATTCAGTACTTC. It is translated as CASSLAGTSGDKNIQYF. The chain employs TRBV11-2 and TRBJ2-4; TRBD2 agrees at 13 bases. Germline V lookup: CDR1 SGHAT, CDR2 FQNNGV. The CDR3 consists of 17 residues. With 1 base clipped from V and 3 bases from J, the junction kept 3 bases outside the gene matches. The full variable domain, rest sourced from reference TRBV11-2 and TRBJ2-4, is EAGVAQSPRYKIIEKRQSVAFWCNPISGHATLYWYQQILGQGPKLLIQFQNNGVVDDSQLPKDRFSAERLKGVDSTLKIQPAKLEDSAVYLCASSLAGTSGDKNIQYFGAGTRLSVL.

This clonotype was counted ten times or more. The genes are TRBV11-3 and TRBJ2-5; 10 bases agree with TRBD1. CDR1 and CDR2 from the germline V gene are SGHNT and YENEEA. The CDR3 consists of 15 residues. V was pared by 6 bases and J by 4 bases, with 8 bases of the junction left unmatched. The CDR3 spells CASRAGTGASETQYF. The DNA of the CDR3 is TGTGCCAGCAGGGCCGGGACAGGGGCATCAGAGACCCAGTACTTC. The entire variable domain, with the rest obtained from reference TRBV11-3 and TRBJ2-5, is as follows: EAGVVQSPRYKIIEKKQPVAFWCNPISGHNTLYWYLQNLGQGPELLIRYENEEAVDDSQLPKDRFSAERLKGVDSTLKIQPAELGDSAVYLCASRAGTGASETQYFGPGTRLLVL.

The CDR3 is CASSAMGEAKNIQYF. For the CDR3, the DNA is TGTGCCAGTAGTGCCATGGGTGAAGCCAAAAACATTCAGTACTTC. V and J are TRBV19 and TRBJ2-4; D uncertain. Per the germline V gene, CDR1 is LNHDA and CDR2 is SQIVND (reference sequence). V was pared by 5 bases and J by 0 bases, with 11 bases between. The CDR3 runs 15 residues.

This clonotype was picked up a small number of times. CDR3 sequence (DNA): TGTGCCAGCAGCTTAGATAGTAGGGACAGCTACGAGCAGTACTTC. As protein: CASSLDSRDSYEQYF. V usage is TRBV11-2 and J usage is TRBJ2-7, with 7 bases fitting TRBD1. With 0 bases clipped from V and 3 bases from J, the junction kept 5 bases outside the gene matches. CDR3 length: 15 amino acids. Germline V gene lookup returns CDR1 SGHAT and CDR2 FQNNGV.

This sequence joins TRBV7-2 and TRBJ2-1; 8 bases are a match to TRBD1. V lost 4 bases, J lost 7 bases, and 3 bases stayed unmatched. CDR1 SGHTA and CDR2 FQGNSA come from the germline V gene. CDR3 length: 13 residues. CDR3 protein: CASSWTGTNEQFF. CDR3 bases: TGTGCCAGCAGCTGGACAGGGACTAATGAGCAGTTCTTC.

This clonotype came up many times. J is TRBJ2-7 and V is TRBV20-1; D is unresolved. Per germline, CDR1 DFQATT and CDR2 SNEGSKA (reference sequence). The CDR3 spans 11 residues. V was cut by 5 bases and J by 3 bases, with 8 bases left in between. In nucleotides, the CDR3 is TGCAGTGCTCTACAGATCTACGAGCAGTACTTC. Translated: CSALQIYEQYF.

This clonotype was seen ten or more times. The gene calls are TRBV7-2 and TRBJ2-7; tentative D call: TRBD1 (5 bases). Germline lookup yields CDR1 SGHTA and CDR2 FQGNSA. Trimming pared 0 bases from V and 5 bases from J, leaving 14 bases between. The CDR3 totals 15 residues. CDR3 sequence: CASSLAWGIGNEQYF. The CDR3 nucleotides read TGTGCCAGCAGCTTAGCTTGGGGCATCGGAAACGAGCAGTACTTC.

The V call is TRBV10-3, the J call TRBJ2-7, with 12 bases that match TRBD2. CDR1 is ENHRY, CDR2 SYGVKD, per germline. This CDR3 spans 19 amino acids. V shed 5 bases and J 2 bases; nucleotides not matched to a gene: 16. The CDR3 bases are TGTGCCATCAGTAGAACCCTGACTAGCGGGAGATTGATTGCCTACGAGCAGTACTTC. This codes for CAISRTLTSGRLIAYEQYF.